These T cell receptor beta chains were read from a single sample in a study of vaccination and CD4 T cells after COVID-19. MiXCR was run by TCRdb on the PCR reads, yielding one entry per CDR3 protein. The data contain around 20,000 distinct CDR3 sequences, around 60% of them seen just once; the ten biggest clones take up about 14%. Their antigen targets remain unknown. This material consisted of CD4+ T cells from blood, cultured in vitro, taken after SARS-CoV-2 vaccination. These receptors all come from a human donor who received a COVID-19 vaccine. Both conserved end residues are part of each CDR3. Each record gives: J gene, clone size, V gene, D gene, CDR3 protein, CDR3 DNA. The D gene is left open where the match is weak. Clone size is given for some rows only: seen once, a few or many times, or a class if the clone is expanded.

TRBJ2-3 - TRBV6-1 - CASSGGVADTQYF TGTGCCAGCAGTGGCGGGGTGGCAGATACGCAGTATTTT
TRBJ1-3 - TRBV7-9 - CASSSSIEAYTIYF TGTGCCAGCAGCTCGAGTATTGAGGCATACACCATATATTTT
TRBJ2-5 - TRBV5-1 - CASRGGLDPSGGTQYF TGCGCCAGCAGAGGGGGTTTGGATCCTAGTGGGGGGACCCAGTACTTC
TRBJ2-3 - TRBV20-1 TRBD2 CSAETGTSGGTDTQYF TGCAGTGCTGAGACCGGGACTAGCGGGGGCACAGATACGCAGTATTTT
TRBJ2-2 - TRBV7-9 - CASSSHRKTGELFF TGTGCCAGCAGCTCTCACAGGAAGACCGGGGAGCTGTTTTTT
TRBJ2-3 few TRBV12-3/TRBV12-4 - CASSLRQRTDTQYF TGTGCCAGCAGTCTACGGCAGCGCACAGATACGCAGTATTTT
TRBJ2-2 - TRBV6-1 TRBD2 CASTSPSGGANTGELFF TGTGCCAGCACCTCACCTAGCGGGGGGGCGAACACCGGGGAGCTGTTTTTT
TRBJ2-1 - TRBV6-1 - CASSEDSGGSYNEQFF TGTGCCAGCAGTGAAGACTCGGGTGGGAGTTACAATGAGCAGTTCTTC
TRBJ1-6 few TRBV6-1 - CASSVYWTTNSPLHF TGTGCCAGCAGTGTATACTGGACAACCAATTCACCCCTCCACTTT
TRBJ1-2 - TRBV6-5 - CASSYSSDYGYTF TGTGCCAGCAGTTACTCGTCCGACTATGGCTACACCTTC
TRBJ1-1 - TRBV11-3 TRBD1 CASSLDRTNTEAFF TGTGCCAGCAGCTTGGACAGGACGAACACTGAAGCTTTCTTT